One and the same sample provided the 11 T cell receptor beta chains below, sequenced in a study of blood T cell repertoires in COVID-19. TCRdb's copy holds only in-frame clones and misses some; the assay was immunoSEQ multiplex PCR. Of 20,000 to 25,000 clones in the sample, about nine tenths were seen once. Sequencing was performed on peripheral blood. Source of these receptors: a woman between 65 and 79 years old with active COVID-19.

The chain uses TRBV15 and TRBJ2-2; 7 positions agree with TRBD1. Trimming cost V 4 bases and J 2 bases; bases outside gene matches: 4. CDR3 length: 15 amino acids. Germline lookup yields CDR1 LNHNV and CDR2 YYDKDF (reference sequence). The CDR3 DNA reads TGTGCCACCAGCATAGGGACAGCAAACACCGGGGAGCTGTTTTTT. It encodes CATSIGTANTGELFF.

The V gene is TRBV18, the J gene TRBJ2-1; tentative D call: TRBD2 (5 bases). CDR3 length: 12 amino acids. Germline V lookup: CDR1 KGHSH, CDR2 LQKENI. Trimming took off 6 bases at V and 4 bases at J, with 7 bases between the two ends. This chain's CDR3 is CASSRGYNEQFF. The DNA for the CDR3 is TGTGCCAGCTCCCGGGGTTACAATGAGCAGTTCTTC.

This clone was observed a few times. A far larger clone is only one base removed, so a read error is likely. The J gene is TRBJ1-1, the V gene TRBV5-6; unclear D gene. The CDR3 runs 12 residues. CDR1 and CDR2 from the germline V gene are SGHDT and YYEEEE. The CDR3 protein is CSSSLDFTEAFF. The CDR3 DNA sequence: TGTTCCAGCAGCTTGGACTTCACTGAAGCTTTCTTT.

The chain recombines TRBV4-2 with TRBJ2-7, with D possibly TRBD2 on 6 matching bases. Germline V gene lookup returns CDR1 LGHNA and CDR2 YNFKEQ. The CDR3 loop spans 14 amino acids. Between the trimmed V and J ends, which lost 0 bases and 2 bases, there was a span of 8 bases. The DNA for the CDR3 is TGTGCCAGCAGCCAAGACGGAGGGCCCTACGAGCAGTACTTC. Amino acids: CASSQDGGPYEQYF.

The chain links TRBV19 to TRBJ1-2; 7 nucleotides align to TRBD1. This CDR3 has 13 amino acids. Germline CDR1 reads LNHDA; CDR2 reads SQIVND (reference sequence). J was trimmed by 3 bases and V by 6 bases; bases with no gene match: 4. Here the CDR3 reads CASSVDRDYGYTF. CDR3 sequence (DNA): TGTGCCAGTAGCGTAGACAGGGACTATGGCTACACCTTC.

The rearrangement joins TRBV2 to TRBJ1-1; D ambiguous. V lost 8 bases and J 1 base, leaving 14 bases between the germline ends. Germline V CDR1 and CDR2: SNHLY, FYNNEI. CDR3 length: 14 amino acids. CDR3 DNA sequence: TGTGCCAGCGCTCGGAGGAGCGAGAACACTGAAGCTTTCTTT. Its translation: CASARRSENTEAFF.

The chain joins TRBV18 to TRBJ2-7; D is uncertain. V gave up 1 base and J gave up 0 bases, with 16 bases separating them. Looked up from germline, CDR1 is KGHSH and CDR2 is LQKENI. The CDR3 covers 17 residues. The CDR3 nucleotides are TGTGCCAGCTCACCACTTGGTCGGTCTATCCACTCCTACGAGCAGTACTTC. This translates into CASSPLGRSIHSYEQYF. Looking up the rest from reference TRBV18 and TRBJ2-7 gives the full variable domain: NAGVMQNPRHLVRRRGQEARLRCSPMKGHSHVYWYRQLPEEGLKFMVYLQKENIIDESGMPKERFSAEFPKEGPSILRIQQVVRGDSAAYFCASSPLGRSIHSYEQYFGPGTRLTVT.

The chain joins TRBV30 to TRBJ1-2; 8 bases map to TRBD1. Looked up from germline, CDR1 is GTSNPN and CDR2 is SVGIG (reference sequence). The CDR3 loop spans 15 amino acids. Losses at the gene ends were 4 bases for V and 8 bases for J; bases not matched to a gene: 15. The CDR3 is CAWTSQGAILGGYTF. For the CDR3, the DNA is TGTGCCTGGACCTCTCAGGGGGCGATTTTGGGCGGCTACACCTTC. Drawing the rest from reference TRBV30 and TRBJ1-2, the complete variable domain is SQTIHQWPATLVQPVGSPLSLECTVEGTSNPNLYWYRQAAGRGLQLLFYSVGIGQISSEVPQNLSASRPQDRQFILSSKKLLLSDSGFYLCAWTSQGAILGGYTFGSGTRLTVV.

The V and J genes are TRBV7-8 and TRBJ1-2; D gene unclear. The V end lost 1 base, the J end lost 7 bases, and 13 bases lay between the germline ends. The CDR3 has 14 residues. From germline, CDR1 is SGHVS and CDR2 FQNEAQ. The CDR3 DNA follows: TGTGCCAGCAGCTTAGGTCGGCGGCCGGGTGGCTACACCTTC. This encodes CASSLGRRPGGYTF.

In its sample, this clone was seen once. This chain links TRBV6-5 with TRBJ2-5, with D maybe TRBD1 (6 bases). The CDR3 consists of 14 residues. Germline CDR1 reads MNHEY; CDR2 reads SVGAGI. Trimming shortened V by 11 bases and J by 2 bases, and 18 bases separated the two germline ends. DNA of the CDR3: TGTGCCGCCGGGCGACCGGGACAACAAGAGACCCAGTACTTC. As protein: CAAGRPGQQETQYF.

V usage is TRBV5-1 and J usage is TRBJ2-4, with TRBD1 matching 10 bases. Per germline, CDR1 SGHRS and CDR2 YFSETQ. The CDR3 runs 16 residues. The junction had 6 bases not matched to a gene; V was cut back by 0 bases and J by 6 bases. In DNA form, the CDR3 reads TGCGCCAGCAGCTTGGCCTATGGGACAGGGGTAAACATTCAGTACTTC. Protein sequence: CASSLAYGTGVNIQYF.